This TCR beta chain was identified during a study of T-cell reconstitution after alpha-beta-depleted transplantation in children. Germline V gene data show CDR1 as SGHTA and CDR2 as FQGNSA. V lost 9 bases, J lost 0 bases, and 12 bases lay in between. This CDR3 spans 13 amino acids. The sample holds many counts of this clonotype. Unique molecular identifiers were incorporated into the prepared TCRbeta library. TCRdb re-called the PCR reads with MiXCR, one entry per CDR3 protein. Of around 370,000 distinct CDR3 sequences listed, 10% to 13% were seen once; the top ten hold approximately 2.3%. This sequence joins TRBV7-2 and TRBJ2-7; a weak D match, TRBD1 (6 bases). The sequence was obtained from a human donor who donated a stem cell graft to a child with acute lymphoblastic leukemia. The sample consisted of PBMCs from the stem cell graft donor, taken from the stem cell graft. CDR3 protein: CASKDRNSYEQYF. The DNA of the CDR3 is TGTGCCAGTAAGGACAGAAACTCCTACGAGCAGTACTTC.